One T cell receptor (beta chain) is described in this entry. Its antigen is unidentified. Repeated repertoire sampling spanned the course of chemoradiotherapy. This entry belongs to a study of chemoradiotherapy in HPV16-positive cancers. Turning to the study itself: Candidate HPV-specific clones and shared TCR motifs came from a couple of HPV16-positive patients.

Using immunoSEQ multiplex PCR, the repertoire was profiled, and TCRdb retains in-frame clones only, with some absent. The table includes 2,500 to 3,500 clones, roughly 90% detected once. V shed 8 bases and J shed 6 bases, with 17 bases lying between them. The CDR3 is 13 amino acids. Germline V gene lookup returns CDR1 WNHNN and CDR2 SYGVQD (reference sequence). Findings and caveats of the study: During treatment, candidate HPV-specific clones and E7-related motifs expanded in tumor.

The receptor was derived from a human donor with HPV-associated anogenital cancer. Sequenced here: tumor tissue, sampled from a patient who underwent chemoradiotherapy. The chain recombines TRBV10-1 with TRBJ2-7; D is possibly TRBD2 (6 bases). CDR3 protein: CASQIRGGSEQYF. The CDR3 DNA is TGCGCCAGCCAAATAAGAGGAGGGTCCGAGCAGTACTTC.